These T cell receptor beta chains were read from a single sample in a study of blood T cell repertoires in COVID-19. Libraries were prepared by immunoSEQ multiplex PCR; TCRdb keeps only in-frame clonotypes and omits some of them. The data show roughly 200,000 clones, with 85% to 90% seen just once and less than 1.5% held by the top ten. Material for sequencing was PBMCs or T cells enriched from blood (not recorded which). The receptors shown here come from a man aged 25 to 45 who had recovered from COVID-19. Both conserved end residues are part of each CDR3. Clone size is given for some rows only: seen once, a few or many times, or a class if the clone is expanded.

abundance	j_gene	v_gene	CDR3aa
NA	TRBJ2-7	TRBV29-1	CSVESGGSYEQYF
NA	TRBJ1-3	TRBV4-2	CASSQVEGTSGNTIYF
NA	TRBJ2-7	TRBV4-3	CASSQDWGQAPYEQYF
NA	TRBJ1-1	TRBV30	CAWNQGSSTEAFF
NA	TRBJ1-6	TRBV4-3	CASSQGQGNSPLHF
NA	TRBJ1-1	TRBV11-2	CASSPRRAVNTEAFF
NA	TRBJ2-7	TRBV28	CASSRDISYEQYF
NA	TRBJ2-1	TRBV9	CASSAQTSNEQFF
NA	TRBJ1-1	TRBV10-3	CAISESIQDRAEAFF
NA	TRBJ1-6	TRBV9	CASSVAVGPNSPLHF
NA	TRBJ2-3	TRBV7-2	CASSRTGTDTQYF
NA	TRBJ2-1	TRBV6-2/TRBV6-3	CASSRGRQYYEQFF
NA	TRBJ2-7	TRBV6-5	CASSYTGTASYEQYF
NA	TRBJ2-7	TRBV12-3/TRBV12-4	CASSLGSDRAVF
NA	TRBJ1-6	TRBV30	CAWRQGNSPLHF
NA	TRBJ2-7	TRBV27	CASMEVTGNEQYF
NA	TRBJ1-2	TRBV6-2/TRBV6-3	CASSYLGQGGYGYTF
NA	TRBJ2-1	TRBV19	CASSQGLRTVYNEQFF
NA	TRBJ1-1	TRBV7-2	CASSLAPGVPEAFF
NA	TRBJ2-2	TRBV10-3	CATRSGELFF
NA	TRBJ2-1	TRBV5-4	CASSFGGGYNEQFF
NA	TRBJ1-4	TRBV19	CASSIRQTTNEKLFF
NA	TRBJ1-2	TRBV7-9	CASSLTFGGYGYTF
NA	TRBJ1-4	TRBV7-8	CASSLRAGSREKLFF
NA	TRBJ1-2	TRBV18	CASSPPGDAYGYTF
NA	TRBJ2-1	TRBV10-1	CASSFSTSGAYNEQFF
few	TRBJ2-4	TRBV6-2/TRBV6-3	CASSYGQEGDIQYF
NA	TRBJ2-1	TRBV7-9	CASSLWPRRGGINEQFF
NA	TRBJ2-7	TRBV10-3	CAIRDPGTPTSYEQYF
NA	TRBJ2-2	TRBV11-2	CASSRDRGASTGELFF
NA	TRBJ1-1	TRBV5-5	CASSLWVSRDGNTEAFF
once	TRBJ1-1	TRBV29-1	CSVDGAEGF
NA	TRBJ2-3	TRBV9	CASSGTGGGPLDTQYF